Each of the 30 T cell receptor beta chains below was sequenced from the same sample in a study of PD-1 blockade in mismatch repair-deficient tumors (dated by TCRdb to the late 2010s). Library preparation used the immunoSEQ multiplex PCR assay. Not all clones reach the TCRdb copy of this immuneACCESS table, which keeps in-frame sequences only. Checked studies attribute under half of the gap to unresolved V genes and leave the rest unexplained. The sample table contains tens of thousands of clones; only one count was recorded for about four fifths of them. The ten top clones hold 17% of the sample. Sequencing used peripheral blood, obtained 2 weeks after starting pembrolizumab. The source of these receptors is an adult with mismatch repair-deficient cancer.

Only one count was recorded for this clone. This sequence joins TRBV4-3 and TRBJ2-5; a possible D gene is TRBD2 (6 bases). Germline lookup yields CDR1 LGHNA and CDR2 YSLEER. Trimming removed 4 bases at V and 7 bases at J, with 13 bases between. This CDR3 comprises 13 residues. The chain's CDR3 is CASSLNAGGTQYF. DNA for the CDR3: TGCGCCAGCAGCCTCAATGCCGGGGGGACCCAGTACTTC.

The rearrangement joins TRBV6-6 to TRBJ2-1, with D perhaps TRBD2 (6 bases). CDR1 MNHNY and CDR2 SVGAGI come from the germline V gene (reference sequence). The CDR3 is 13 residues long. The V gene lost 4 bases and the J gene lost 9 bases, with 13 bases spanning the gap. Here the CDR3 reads CASSFTVGGEQFF. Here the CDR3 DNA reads TGTGCCAGCAGTTTCACAGTGGGGGGTGAGCAGTTCTTC.

The CDR3 here is CSGTGTGAYGYTF. DNA for the CDR3: TGCAGCGGGACCGGGACAGGAGCCTATGGCTACACCTTC. This chain uses TRBV29-1 with TRBJ1-2, with 8 bases lining up with TRBD1. Germline CDR1 SQVTM, CDR2 ANQGSEA. With V trimmed by 7 bases and J by 4 bases, 8 bases remained unmatched. The CDR3 length is 13 residues.

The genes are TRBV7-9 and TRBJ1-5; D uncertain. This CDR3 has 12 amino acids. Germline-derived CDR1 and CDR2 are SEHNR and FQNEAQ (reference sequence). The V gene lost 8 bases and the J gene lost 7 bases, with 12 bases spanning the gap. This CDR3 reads CASASGSQPQHF. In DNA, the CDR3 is TGTGCCAGCGCATCTGGGTCACAGCCCCAGCATTTT.

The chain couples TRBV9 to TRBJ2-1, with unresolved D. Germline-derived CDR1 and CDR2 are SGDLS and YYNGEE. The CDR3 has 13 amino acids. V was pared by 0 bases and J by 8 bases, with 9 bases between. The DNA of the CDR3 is TGTGCCAGCAGCGTAGGGAGTACCCATGAGCAGTTCTTC. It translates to CASSVGSTHEQFF. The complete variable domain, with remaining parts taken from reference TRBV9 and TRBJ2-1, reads DSGVTQTPKHLITATGQRVTLRCSPRSGDLSVYWYQQSLDQGLQFLIQYYNGEERAKGNILERFSAQQFPDLHSELNLSSLELGDSALYFCASSVGSTHEQFFGPGTRLTVL.

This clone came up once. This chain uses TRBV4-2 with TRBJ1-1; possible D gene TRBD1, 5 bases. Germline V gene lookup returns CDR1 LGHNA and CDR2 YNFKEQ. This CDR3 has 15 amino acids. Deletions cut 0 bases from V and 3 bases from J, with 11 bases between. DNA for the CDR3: TGTGCCAGCAGCCAAGAGGTGGGGGAGGACACTGAAGCTTTCTTT. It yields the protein CASSQEVGEDTEAFF.

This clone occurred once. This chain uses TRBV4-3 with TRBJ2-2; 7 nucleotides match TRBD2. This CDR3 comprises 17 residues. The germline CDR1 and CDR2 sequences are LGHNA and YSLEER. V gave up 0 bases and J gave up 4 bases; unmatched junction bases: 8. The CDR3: CASSQERDYQGTGELFF. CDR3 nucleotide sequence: TGCGCCAGCAGCCAAGAAAGGGACTACCAGGGCACCGGGGAGCTGTTTTTT.

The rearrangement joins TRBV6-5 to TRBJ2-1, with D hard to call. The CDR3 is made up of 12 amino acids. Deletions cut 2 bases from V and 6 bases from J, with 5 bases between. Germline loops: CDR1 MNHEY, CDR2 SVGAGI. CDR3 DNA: TGTGCCAGCAGTTACCTAGGCAATGAGCAGTTCTTC. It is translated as CASSYLGNEQFF.

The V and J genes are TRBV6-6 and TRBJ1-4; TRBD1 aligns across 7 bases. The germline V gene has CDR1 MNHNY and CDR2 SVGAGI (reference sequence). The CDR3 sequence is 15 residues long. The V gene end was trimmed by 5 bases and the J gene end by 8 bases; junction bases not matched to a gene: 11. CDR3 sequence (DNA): TGTGCCAGCAGTCCTCGACAGGGTCCGGGGGAAAAACTGTTTTTT. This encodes CASSPRQGPGEKLFF.

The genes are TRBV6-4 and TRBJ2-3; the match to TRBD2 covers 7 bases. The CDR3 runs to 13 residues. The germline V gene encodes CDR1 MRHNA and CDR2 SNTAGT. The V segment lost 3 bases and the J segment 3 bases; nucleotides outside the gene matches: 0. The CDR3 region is CASSERETDTQYF. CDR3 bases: TGTGCCAGCAGTGAGCGGGAGACAGATACGCAGTATTTT.

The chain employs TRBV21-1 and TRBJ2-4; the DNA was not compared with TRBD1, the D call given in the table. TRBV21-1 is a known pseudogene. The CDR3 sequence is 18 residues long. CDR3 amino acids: CASSKAPEQVLAKNIQYF. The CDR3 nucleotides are TGTGCCAGCAGCAAAGCACCCGAACAGGTACTAGCCAAAAACATTCAGTACTTC.

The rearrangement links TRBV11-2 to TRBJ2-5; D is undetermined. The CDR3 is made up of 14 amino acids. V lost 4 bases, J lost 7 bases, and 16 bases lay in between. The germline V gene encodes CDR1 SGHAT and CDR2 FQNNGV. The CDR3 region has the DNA TGTGCCAGCAGCTCCCGCGTGGATGTAGGGACCCAGTACTTC. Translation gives CASSSRVDVGTQYF.

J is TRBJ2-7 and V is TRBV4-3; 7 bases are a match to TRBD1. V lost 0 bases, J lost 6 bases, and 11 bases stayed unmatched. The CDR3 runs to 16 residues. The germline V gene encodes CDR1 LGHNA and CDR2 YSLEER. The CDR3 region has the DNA TGCGCCAGCAGCCAAGATAAGACAGGGAAGTATGGCGAGCAGTACTTC. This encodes CASSQDKTGKYGEQYF.

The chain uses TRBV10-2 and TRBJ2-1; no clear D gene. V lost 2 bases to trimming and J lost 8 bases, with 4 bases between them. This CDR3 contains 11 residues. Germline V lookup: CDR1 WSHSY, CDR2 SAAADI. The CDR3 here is CASSEADEQFF. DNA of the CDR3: TGCGCCAGCAGTGAGGCCGATGAGCAGTTCTTC.

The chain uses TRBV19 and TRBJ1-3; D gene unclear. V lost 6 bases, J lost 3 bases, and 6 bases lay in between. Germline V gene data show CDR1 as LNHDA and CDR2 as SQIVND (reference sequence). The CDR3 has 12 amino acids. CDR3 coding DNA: TGTGCCAGTAGAGGGCTTGGAAACACCATATATTTT. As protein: CASRGLGNTIYF.

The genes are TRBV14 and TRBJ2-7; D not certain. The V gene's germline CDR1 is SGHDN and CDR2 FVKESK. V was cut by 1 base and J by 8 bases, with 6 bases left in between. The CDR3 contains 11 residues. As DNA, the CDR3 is TGTGCCAGCAGCCAAGCTACGAAGCAGTACTTC. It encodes CASSQATKQYF.

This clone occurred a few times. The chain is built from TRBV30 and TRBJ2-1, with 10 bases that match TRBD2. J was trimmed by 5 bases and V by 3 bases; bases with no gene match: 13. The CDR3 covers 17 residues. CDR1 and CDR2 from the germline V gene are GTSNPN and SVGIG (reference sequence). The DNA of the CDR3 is TGTGCCTGGAGGAGATTCGGACTAGCGGTGAAGGACAATGAGCAGTTCTTC. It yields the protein CAWRRFGLAVKDNEQFF.

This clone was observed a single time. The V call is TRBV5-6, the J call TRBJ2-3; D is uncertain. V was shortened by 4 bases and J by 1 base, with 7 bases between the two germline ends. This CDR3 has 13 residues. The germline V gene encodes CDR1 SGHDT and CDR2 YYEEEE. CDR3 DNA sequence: TGTGCCAGCAGCGTTCTGGGCACAGATACGCAGTATTTT. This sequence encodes CASSVLGTDTQYF.

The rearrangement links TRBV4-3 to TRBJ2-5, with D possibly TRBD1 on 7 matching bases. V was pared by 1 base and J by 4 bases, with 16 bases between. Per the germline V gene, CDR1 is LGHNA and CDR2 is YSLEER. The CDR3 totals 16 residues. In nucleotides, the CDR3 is TGCGCCAGCAGCCAAGGAACTGGAGGGGGCCGAGAGACCCAGTACTTC. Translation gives CASSQGTGGGRETQYF.

As DNA, the CDR3 is TGTGCCAGCCTGGAGGGGGCGAGCAATGAGCAGTTCTTC. This gives the protein CASLEGASNEQFF. The V call is TRBV6-1, the J call TRBJ2-1; a possible D gene is TRBD1 (7 bases). The CDR3 spans 13 residues. V dropped 8 bases and J dropped 6 bases, with 14 bases sitting between them. Per germline, CDR1 MNHNS and CDR2 SASEGT.

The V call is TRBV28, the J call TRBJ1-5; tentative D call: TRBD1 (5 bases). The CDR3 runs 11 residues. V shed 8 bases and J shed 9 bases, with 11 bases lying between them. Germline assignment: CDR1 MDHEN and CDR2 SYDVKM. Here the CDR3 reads CASFGGGPQHF. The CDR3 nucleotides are TGTGCCAGCTTCGGCGGGGGGCCCCAGCATTTT.

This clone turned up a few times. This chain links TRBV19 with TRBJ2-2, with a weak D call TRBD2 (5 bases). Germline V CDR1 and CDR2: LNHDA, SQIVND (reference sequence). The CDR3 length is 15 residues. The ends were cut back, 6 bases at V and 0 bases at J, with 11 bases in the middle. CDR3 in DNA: TGTGCCAGTAGAAAGGCGGGCACGAACACCGGGGAGCTGTTTTTT. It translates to CASRKAGTNTGELFF. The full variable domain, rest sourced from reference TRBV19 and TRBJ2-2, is DGGITQSPKYLFRKEGQNVTLSCEQNLNHDAMYWYRQDPGQGLRLIYYSQIVNDFQKGDIAEGYSVSREKKESFPLTVTSAQKNPTAFYLCASRKAGTNTGELFFGEGSRLTVL.

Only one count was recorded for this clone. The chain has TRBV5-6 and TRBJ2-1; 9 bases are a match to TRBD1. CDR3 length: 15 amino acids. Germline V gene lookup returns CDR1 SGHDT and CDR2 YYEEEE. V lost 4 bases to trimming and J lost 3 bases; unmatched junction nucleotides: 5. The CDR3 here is CASSRTGGLYNEQFF. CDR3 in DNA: TGTGCCAGCAGCCGTACAGGGGGCCTCTACAATGAGCAGTTCTTC. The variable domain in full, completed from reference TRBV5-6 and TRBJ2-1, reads DAGVTQSPTHLIKTRGQQVTLRCSPKSGHDTVSWYQQALGQGPQFIFQYYEEEERQRGNFPDRFSGHQFPNYSSELNVNALLLGDSALYLCASSRTGGLYNEQFFGPGTRLTVL.

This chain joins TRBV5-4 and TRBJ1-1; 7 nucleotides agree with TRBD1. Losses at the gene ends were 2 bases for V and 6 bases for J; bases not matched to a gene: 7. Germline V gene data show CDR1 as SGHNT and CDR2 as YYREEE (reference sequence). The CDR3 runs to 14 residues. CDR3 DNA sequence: TGTGCCAGCAGCTTAGGGACAGATCGTTCTGAAGCTTTCTTT. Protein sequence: CASSLGTDRSEAFF.

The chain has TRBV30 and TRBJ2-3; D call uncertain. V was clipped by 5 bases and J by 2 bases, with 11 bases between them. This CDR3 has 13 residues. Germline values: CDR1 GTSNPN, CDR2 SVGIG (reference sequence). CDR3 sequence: CAWSPYTTDTQYF. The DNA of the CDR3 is TGTGCCTGGTCTCCATATACCACAGATACGCAGTATTTT.

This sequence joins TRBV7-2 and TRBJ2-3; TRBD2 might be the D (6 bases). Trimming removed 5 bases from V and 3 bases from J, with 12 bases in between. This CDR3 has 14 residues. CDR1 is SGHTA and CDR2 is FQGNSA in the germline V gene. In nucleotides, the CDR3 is TGTGCCAGCAGCCGCGGGGAAGTTACAGATACGCAGTATTTT. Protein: CASSRGEVTDTQYF.

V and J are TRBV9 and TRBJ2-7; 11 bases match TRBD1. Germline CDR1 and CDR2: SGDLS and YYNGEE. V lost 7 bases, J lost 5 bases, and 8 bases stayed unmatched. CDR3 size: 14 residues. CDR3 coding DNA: TGTGCCAGCGCTCCGGGACAGGGGGGCCACGAGCAGTACTTC. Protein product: CASAPGQGGHEQYF.

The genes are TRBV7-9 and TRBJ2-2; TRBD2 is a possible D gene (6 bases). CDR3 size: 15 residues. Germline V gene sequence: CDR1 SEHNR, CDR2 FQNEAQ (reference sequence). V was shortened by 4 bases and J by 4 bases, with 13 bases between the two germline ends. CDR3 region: CASSSREAGTGELFF. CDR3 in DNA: TGTGCCAGCAGCTCCCGTGAAGCGGGCACCGGGGAGCTGTTTTTT.

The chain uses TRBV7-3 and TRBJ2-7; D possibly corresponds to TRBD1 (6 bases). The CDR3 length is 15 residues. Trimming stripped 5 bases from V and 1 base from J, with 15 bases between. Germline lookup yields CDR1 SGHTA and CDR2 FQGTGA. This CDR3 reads CASSNLGGRSYEQYF. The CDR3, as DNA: TGTGCCAGCAGCAATTTAGGGGGACGTTCCTACGAGCAGTACTTC.

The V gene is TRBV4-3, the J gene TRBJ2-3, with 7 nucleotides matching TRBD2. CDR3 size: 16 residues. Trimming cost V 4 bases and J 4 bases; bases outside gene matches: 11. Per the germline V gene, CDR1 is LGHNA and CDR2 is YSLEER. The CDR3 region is CASSRSVGGEADTQYF. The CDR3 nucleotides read TGCGCCAGCAGCCGGTCGGTGGGAGGGGAGGCAGATACGCAGTATTTT.